A single sample gave rise to the 11 T cell receptor beta chains below, sequenced in a study of neurological immune-mediated disorders (dated by TCRdb to about 2019). Reading the label with the study, this specimen's time point is: longitudinal time-point 1 (baseline). Libraries were prepared through 5' RACE. For sequencing, an Illumina HiSeq 2500 was employed. TCRdb cleaned the public reads at Q25 with fastp, built clones with MiXCR and kept in-frame beta chains. Each entry merges the rows of one CDR3 protein and shows their most common DNA and genes. Across this sample there are more than 70,000 distinct CDR3 sequences, with roughly 10% seen only once. Clones ranked in the top ten supply 9.5% to 10% of the sample. What was sequenced was PBMCs. The receptors come from a man aged 25 to 40 in good health.

This clonotype was seen ten or more times. This chain connects TRBV4-1 to TRBJ2-1; D is unclear. Trimming took 0 bases from V and 7 from J, leaving 7 bases between them. The length of the CDR3 is 13 residues. CDR1 MGHRA and CDR2 YSYEKL come from the germline V gene. The CDR3 DNA sequence: TGCGCCAGCAGCCAAGAGGGTTGGAATGAGCAGTTCTTC. Protein: CASSQEGWNEQFF.

This clonotype was counted many times. J is TRBJ2-3 and V is TRBV5-1, with 9 bases fitting TRBD2. Germline V gene lookup returns CDR1 SGHRS and CDR2 YFSETQ. This CDR3 has 17 residues. The V gene end was trimmed by 0 bases and the J gene end by 1 base; junction bases not matched to a gene: 6. The chain's CDR3 is CASSLGSGLARTDTQYF. DNA for the CDR3: TGCGCCAGCAGCTTGGGGTCGGGACTAGCTCGCACAGATACGCAGTATTTT.

Concerning this clonotype: No DNA is shown, since the ends of the CDR3 on it are uncertain; the CDR3 is the one TCRdb lists. The V gene is TRBV5-1, the J gene TRBJ1-1; the DNA was not used to check the table's D call, TRBD1. CDR1 is SGHRS, CDR2 YFSETQ, per germline. The CDR3 is 19 residues long, counting both termini. The CDR3 reads CASSFYICRLGTGSTEAFF.

This rearrangement joins TRBV7-8 to TRBJ2-1, with D tentatively TRBD1 (5 bases). The CDR3 extends over 15 amino acids. CDR1 is SGHVS, CDR2 FQNEAQ, per germline. Trimming shortened V by 4 bases and J by 15 bases, and 25 bases separated the two germline ends. The CDR3 sequence is CASSSTPGLASRRFF. The CDR3 DNA reads TGTGCCAGCAGCTCAACCCCAGGGTTGGCATCGCGGCGGTTCTTC.

Turning to this clonotype: Mismatch with germline at one junction end may stem from a read error. J is TRBJ2-2 and V is TRBV11-2; possibly TRBD2 for D (5 bases). The CDR3 has 14 residues. CDR1 and CDR2 (germline): SGHAT, FQNNGV. The CDR3 nucleotides read TGTGCCAGCAGCTTAGGGTTTTACAACGGGGAGATGTTTTTT. This translates into CASSLGFYNGEMFF.

The table lists this clonotype with many counts. The rearrangement uses TRBV11-2 and TRBJ2-1; 12 positions match TRBD2. Germline V gene data show CDR1 as SGHAT and CDR2 as FQNNGV. The V segment lost 7 bases and the J segment 9 bases; nucleotides outside the gene matches: 10. This CDR3 spans 15 amino acids. The CDR3 DNA sequence: TGTGCCAGCACCCTTGGGTGGACTAGCGGGATTGAGCAGTTCTTC. Residues: CASTLGWTSGIEQFF.

This clonotype appeared many times. This sequence joins TRBV7-9 and TRBJ2-1; TRBD1 matches at 11 bases. Germline V gene data show CDR1 as SEHNR and CDR2 as FQNEAQ (reference sequence). This CDR3 is 13 amino acids long. The trim removed 7 bases at V and 7 bases at J, leaving 3 bases unmatched. The CDR3 nucleotides read TGTGCCAGCAAGGGGACAGGGGGTAATGAGCAGTTCTTC. Protein sequence: CASKGTGGNEQFF.

There are many counts of this clonotype. The V call is TRBV27, the J call TRBJ2-7; 7 nucleotides agree with TRBD2. Germline assignment: CDR1 MNHEY and CDR2 SMNVEV (reference sequence). This CDR3 contains 15 residues. The J segment lost 4 bases and the V segment lost 0 bases, leaving 6 bases of the junction unmatched. The CDR3 sequence: CASSLSSGGSYEQYF. The CDR3 DNA sequence: TGTGCCAGCAGTTTATCATCGGGGGGAAGTTACGAGCAGTACTTC.

This clonotype was found many times. V gene TRBV28 combines with J gene TRBJ2-7; 10 nucleotides agree with TRBD2. J was trimmed by 7 bases and V by 1 base; bases with no gene match: 7. CDR1 is MDHEN and CDR2 is SYDVKM in the germline V gene. The CDR3 length is 15 residues. The CDR3 coding sequence is TGTGCCAGCAGTTTATTAGCGGGAGGTGGTCGAGAGCAGTACTTC. Translated: CASSLLAGGGREQYF.

This clonotype showed up many times. The chain combines TRBV5-1 with TRBJ2-7; 9 positions match TRBD1. The CDR3 covers 15 residues. The junction had 3 bases not matched to a gene; V was cut back by 0 bases and J by 2 bases. Looked up from germline, CDR1 is SGHRS and CDR2 is YFSETQ. The CDR3 is CASSLAGTGPYEQYF. The CDR3 DNA reads TGCGCCAGCAGCTTGGCAGGGACAGGGCCCTACGAGCAGTACTTC.

This clonotype came up many times. The J gene is TRBJ2-4, the V gene TRBV20-1; D ambiguous. The V end lost 1 base, the J end lost 9 bases, and 7 bases lay between the germline ends. CDR1 is DFQATT and CDR2 is SNEGSKA in the germline V gene (reference sequence). The CDR3 has 11 amino acids. CDR3 region: CSARVPPIQYF. CDR3 in DNA: TGCAGTGCTAGAGTACCGCCCATTCAGTACTTC.